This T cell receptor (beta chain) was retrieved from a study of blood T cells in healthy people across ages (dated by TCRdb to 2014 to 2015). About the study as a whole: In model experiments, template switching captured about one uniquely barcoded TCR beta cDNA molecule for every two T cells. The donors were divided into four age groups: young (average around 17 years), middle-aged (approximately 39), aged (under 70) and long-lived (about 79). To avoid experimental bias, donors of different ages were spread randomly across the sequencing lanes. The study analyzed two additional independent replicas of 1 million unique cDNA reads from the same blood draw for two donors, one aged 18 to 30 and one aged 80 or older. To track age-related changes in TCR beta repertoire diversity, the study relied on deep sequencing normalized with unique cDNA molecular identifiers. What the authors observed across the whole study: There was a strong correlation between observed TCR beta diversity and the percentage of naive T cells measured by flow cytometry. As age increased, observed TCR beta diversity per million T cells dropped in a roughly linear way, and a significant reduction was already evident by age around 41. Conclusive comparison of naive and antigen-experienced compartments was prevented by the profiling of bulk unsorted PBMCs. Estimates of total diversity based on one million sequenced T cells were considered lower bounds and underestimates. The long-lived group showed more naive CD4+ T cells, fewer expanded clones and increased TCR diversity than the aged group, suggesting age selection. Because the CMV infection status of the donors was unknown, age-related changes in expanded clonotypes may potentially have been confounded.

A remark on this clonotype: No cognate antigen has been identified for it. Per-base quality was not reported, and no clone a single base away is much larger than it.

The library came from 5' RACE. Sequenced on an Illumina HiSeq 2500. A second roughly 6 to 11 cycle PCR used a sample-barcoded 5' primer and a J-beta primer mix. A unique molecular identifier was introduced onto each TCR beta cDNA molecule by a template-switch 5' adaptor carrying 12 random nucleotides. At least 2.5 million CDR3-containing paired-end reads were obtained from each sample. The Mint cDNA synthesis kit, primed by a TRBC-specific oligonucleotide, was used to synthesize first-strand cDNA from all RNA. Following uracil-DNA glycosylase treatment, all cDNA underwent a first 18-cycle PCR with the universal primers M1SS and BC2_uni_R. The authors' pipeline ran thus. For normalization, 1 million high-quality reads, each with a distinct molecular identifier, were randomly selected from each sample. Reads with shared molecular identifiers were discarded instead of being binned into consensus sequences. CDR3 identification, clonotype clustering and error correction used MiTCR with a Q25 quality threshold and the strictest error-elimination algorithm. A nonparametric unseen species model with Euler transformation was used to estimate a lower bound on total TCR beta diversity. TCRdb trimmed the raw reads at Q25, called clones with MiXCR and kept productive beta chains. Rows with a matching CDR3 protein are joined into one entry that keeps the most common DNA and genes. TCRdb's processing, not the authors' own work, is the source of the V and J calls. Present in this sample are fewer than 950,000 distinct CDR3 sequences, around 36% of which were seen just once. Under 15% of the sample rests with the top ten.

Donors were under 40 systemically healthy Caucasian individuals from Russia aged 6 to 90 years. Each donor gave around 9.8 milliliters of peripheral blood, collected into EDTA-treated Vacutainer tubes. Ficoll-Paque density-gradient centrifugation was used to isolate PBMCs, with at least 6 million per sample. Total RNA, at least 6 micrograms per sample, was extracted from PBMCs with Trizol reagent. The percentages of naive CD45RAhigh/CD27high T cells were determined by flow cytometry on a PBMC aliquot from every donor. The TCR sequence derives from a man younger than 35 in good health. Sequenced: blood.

This receptor carries the CDR3 CSARDLGQLNTEAFF. The nucleotide sequence is given as TGCAGTGCTAGAGATCTTGGCCAGCTAAACACTGAAGCTTTCTTT. The chain is made from TRBV20-1 and TRBJ1-1, with the D gene too uncertain to name. V drops 0 bases and J drops 2 bases, leaving 13 bases in between. Reading the germline V gene (reference sequence) gives CDR1 DFQATT and CDR2 SNEGSKA. The CDR3 goes from the cysteine to the phenylalanine over 15 residues. The read is trimmed to its CDR3 DNA, 45 bases read in frame from base 1.